Shown below are 26 T cell receptor beta chains from a single sample sequenced in a study of T-cell reconstitution after alpha-beta-depleted transplantation in children. Unique molecular identifiers were built into the TCRbeta library. TCRdb reanalysed the PCR reads using MiXCR and keeps one entry per CDR3 protein. The sample includes around 670,000 distinct CDR3 sequences, roughly 14% of them seen just once. The sample consisted of PBMCs, taken before TCRalphabeta/CD19-depleted stem cell transplant. The receptors come from a girl under 10 years old with congenital amegakaryocytic thrombocytopenia, due to receive a stem cell transplant.

The rearrangement links TRBV12-3 or TRBV12-4 to TRBJ2-1; 11 nucleotides match TRBD2. The CDR3 is 14 residues long. V dropped 5 bases and J dropped 9; count of bases not matched to a gene: 6. As DNA, the CDR3 is TGTGCCAGCAGTACTAGCGGGAGTATGGGTGAGCAGTTCTTC. Its translation is CASSTSGSMGEQFF.

This clonotype was seen at least ten times. The rearrangement links TRBV5-1 to TRBJ2-7; TRBD1 matches at 8 bases. Germline CDR1 is SGHRS and CDR2 is YFSETQ. The CDR3 is made up of 18 amino acids. The V segment lost 1 base and the J segment 0 bases; nucleotides outside the gene matches: 12. As DNA, the CDR3 is TGCGCCAGCAGCTTGTTATGGGGGAACGGACAGGGCTCCTACGAGCAGTACTTC. Translating it yields CASSLLWGNGQGSYEQYF.

This clonotype was observed at least ten times. This rearrangement joins TRBV4-1 to TRBJ2-1, with D uncertain. Germline V gene data show CDR1 as MGHRA and CDR2 as YSYEKL. This CDR3 comprises 17 residues. V dropped 1 base and J dropped 4 bases, with 17 bases sitting between them. CDR3 loop: CASSQAPGRTLYNEQFF. CDR3 DNA: TGCGCCAGCAGCCAAGCCCCCGGCCGGACCTTGTACAATGAGCAGTTCTTC.

This chain links TRBV7-2 with TRBJ2-7, with 11 bases lining up with TRBD2. This CDR3 contains 15 residues. CDR1 is SGHTA and CDR2 is FQGNSA in the germline V gene. V lost 8 bases and J lost 0; bases outside the gene matches: 6. The CDR3 DNA is TGTGCCAGCTACCTCGGGACTAGCGGCTCCTACGAGCAGTACTTC. Its translation: CASYLGTSGSYEQYF. Together with reference TRBV7-2 and TRBJ2-7, the CDR3 gives the full variable domain: GAGVSQSPSNKVTEKGKDVELRCDPISGHTALYWYRQSLGQGLEFLIYFQGNSAPDKSGLPSDRFSAERTGGSVSTLTIQRTQQEDSAVYLCASYLGTSGSYEQYFGPGTRLTVT.

Many counts were recorded for this clonotype. This chain joins TRBV20-1 and TRBJ2-3; possibly TRBD2 for D (6 bases). Germline lookup yields CDR1 DFQATT and CDR2 SNEGSKA (reference sequence). Trimming removed 3 bases at V and 1 base at J, with 8 bases between. CDR3 length: 13 amino acids. The CDR3 nucleotides read TGCAGTGCTAGGGCTAGCGGCACAGATACGCAGTATTTT. Its translation is CSARASGTDTQYF.

The J gene is TRBJ2-6, the V gene TRBV20-1; the D is unclear. Per germline, CDR1 DFQATT and CDR2 SNEGSKA (reference sequence). The V end was cut by 3 bases, the J end by 0 bases, with 9 bases between. CDR3 length equals 15 residues. Here the CDR3 reads CSASRNGSGANVLTF. The CDR3 DNA reads as TGCAGTGCTAGCCGCAACGGCTCTGGGGCCAACGTCCTGACTTTC.

The sample holds many counts of this clonotype. V and J are TRBV7-6 and TRBJ2-5, with D hard to call. The V and J ends lost 6 bases and 1 base respectively, with 9 bases between them. CDR3 length equals 13 residues. CDR1 is SGHVS, CDR2 FNYEAQ, per germline. CDR3: CASSVVVQETQYF. In DNA, the CDR3 is TGTGCCAGCAGTGTCGTGGTCCAAGAGACCCAGTACTTC.

Only a few counts were recorded for this clonotype. This chain uses TRBV7-6 with TRBJ2-7; possibly TRBD1 for D (7 bases). CDR3 size: 18 residues. Germline lookup yields CDR1 SGHVS and CDR2 FNYEAQ. Between the trimmed V and J ends, which lost 2 bases and 5 bases, there was a span of 25 bases. The CDR3 DNA sequence: TGTGCCAGCAGCTTAAGGTCAGGGGGGACTGAGCCCAGCCACGAGCAGTACTTC. It yields the protein CASSLRSGGTEPSHEQYF.

In its sample, this clonotype was seen many times. The chain has TRBV20-1 and TRBJ1-3, with TRBD1 as a possible D gene (6 bases). Trimming stripped 3 bases from V and 0 bases from J, with 18 bases between. CDR3 length equals 17 residues. Germline loops: CDR1 DFQATT, CDR2 SNEGSKA (reference sequence). CDR3 protein: CSASSPLGASSGNTIYF. CDR3 in DNA: TGCAGTGCTAGCTCTCCCTTGGGGGCCTCCTCTGGAAACACCATATATTTT.

This chain links TRBV5-1 with TRBJ2-3; unclear D gene. With 6 bases removed from V and 4 bases from J, the gap between germline ends came to 12 bases. The CDR3 sequence is 13 residues long. Looked up from germline, CDR1 is SGHRS and CDR2 is YFSETQ. The CDR3 DNA reads TGCGCCAGCAAGATAGGGCGAGCAGATACGCAGTATTTT. Translation gives CASKIGRADTQYF.

This clonotype was counted at least ten times. The chain has TRBV24-1 and TRBJ2-1, with TRBD2 matching over 9 bases. V was pared by 4 bases and J by 4 bases, with 7 bases of the junction left unmatched. The CDR3 spans 16 residues. CDR1 KGHDR and CDR2 SFDVKD come from the germline V gene. The CDR3 sequence is CATSELAGASYNEQFF. The DNA for the CDR3 is TGTGCCACCAGTGAGTTAGCGGGAGCAAGTTACAATGAGCAGTTCTTC.

At least ten counts were recorded for this clonotype. The chain joins TRBV15 to TRBJ2-3, with D possibly being TRBD1 (5 bases). The CDR3 extends over 14 amino acids. CDR1 and CDR2 from the germline V gene are LNHNV and YYDKDF (reference sequence). V was shortened by 6 bases and J by 2 bases, with 12 bases between the two germline ends. Here the CDR3 reads CATSRTPYTDTQYF. The CDR3 DNA follows: TGTGCCACCAGTAGGACACCCTACACAGATACGCAGTATTTT.

CDR3 protein: CSARVRDYRYEQYF. CDR3 bases: TGCAGTGCTAGAGTACGGGACTACCGCTACGAGCAGTACTTC. The chain carries TRBV20-1 and TRBJ2-7; 7 nucleotides agree with TRBD2. From germline, CDR1 is DFQATT and CDR2 SNEGSKA (reference sequence). This CDR3 contains 14 residues. Unmatched junction bases numbered 6, after V lost 1 base and J lost 3 bases.

This clonotype occurred many times. The chain uses TRBV20-1 and TRBJ2-7, with D perhaps TRBD1 or TRBD2 (5 bases each). Trimming cost V 6 bases and J 2 bases, with 14 bases left between them. This CDR3 region has 13 residues. CDR1 DFQATT and CDR2 SNEGSKA come from the germline V gene (reference sequence). The CDR3 DNA is TGCAGTGCGGTCCGGGACGGTACCTACGAGCAGTACTTC. This codes for CSAVRDGTYEQYF.

This clonotype was observed a single time. The chain carries TRBV6-1 and TRBJ1-5, with D maybe TRBD1 (6 bases). V dropped 5 bases and J dropped 6 bases, with 14 bases sitting between them. CDR1 MNHNS and CDR2 SASEGT come from the germline V gene. The length of the CDR3 is 14 residues. As DNA, the CDR3 is TGTGCCAGCAGTCCCCACAGGGATGGTCAGCCCCAGCATTTT. This codes for CASSPHRDGQPQHF.

This clonotype was recorded many times. The chain combines TRBV10-3 with TRBJ1-5, with D unclear. The V and J ends lost 4 bases and 1 base respectively, with 5 bases between them. Germline V gives CDR1 ENHRY, CDR2 SYGVKD. This CDR3 is built from 13 residues. CDR3 DNA sequence: TGTGCCATCAGTGCGGGAAGCAATCAGCCCCAGCATTTT. Protein product: CAISAGSNQPQHF.

The chain joins TRBV28 to TRBJ2-5; no clear D. This CDR3 region has 18 residues. The V end was cut by 6 bases, the J end by 1 base, with 24 bases between. The V gene's germline CDR1 is MDHEN and CDR2 SYDVKM. CDR3 nucleotides: TGTGCCAGCAGCCCCCTCCACCTAAACCGAGCCACCCAAGAGACCCAGTACTTC. It translates to CASSPLHLNRATQETQYF.

This clonotype was found once. A read error may explain this, as a much larger clone is one base away. This chain connects TRBV5-6 to TRBJ2-1; D possibly uses TRBD1 or TRBD2 (6 bases each). This CDR3 spans 16 amino acids. The germline CDR1 and CDR2 sequences are SGHDT and YYEEEE. The CDR3 loop is CASSGGLRDFYNERFF. The CDR3 coding sequence is TGTGCCAGCAGCGGGGGGCTTCGGGACTTCTACAATGAGCGGTTCTTC.

The J gene is TRBJ2-1, the V gene TRBV5-6, with D uncertain. Trimming took 0 bases from V and 4 from J, leaving 8 bases between them. CDR1 SGHDT and CDR2 YYEEEE come from the germline V gene. This CDR3 is built from 14 residues. CDR3 loop: CASSLGRRYNEQFF. The CDR3 DNA is TGTGCCAGCAGCTTGGGTCGGAGATACAATGAGCAGTTCTTC.

At least ten counts were recorded for this clonotype. V is TRBV20-1 and J is TRBJ2-7; D assignment may be TRBD1 or TRBD2 (5 bases each). This CDR3 contains 13 residues. V was trimmed by 0 bases and J by 6 bases, leaving 12 bases between them. Germline CDR1 DFQATT, CDR2 SNEGSKA (reference sequence). The CDR3 sequence: CSARDPRGFEQYF. The CDR3 DNA is TGCAGTGCTAGAGACCCTCGGGGCTTCGAGCAGTACTTC.

The chain couples TRBV7-9 to TRBJ2-3; D gene unclear. Germline assignment: CDR1 SEHNR and CDR2 FQNEAQ (reference sequence). The CDR3 loop spans 15 amino acids. V lost 6 bases and J lost 0, with 13 bases in between. The CDR3 DNA is TGTGCCAGCAGTGTAACGACCTTTAGCACAGATACGCAGTATTTT. Its protein product is CASSVTTFSTDTQYF.

Ten or more counts support this clonotype. This chain links TRBV12-3 or TRBV12-4 with TRBJ2-1, with D tentatively TRBD2 (6 bases). This CDR3 spans 13 amino acids. Deletions cut 7 bases from V and 8 bases from J, with 15 bases between. CDR3 region: CASKNGGKDEQFF. The DNA for the CDR3 is TGTGCCAGCAAAAACGGGGGTAAGGATGAGCAGTTCTTC.

This clonotype was detected many times. V gene TRBV28 combines with J gene TRBJ2-7, with TRBD2 matching 8 bases. Germline V lookup: CDR1 MDHEN, CDR2 SYDVKM. CDR3 length equals 14 residues. With V trimmed by 5 bases and J by 2 bases, 5 bases remained unmatched. In nucleotides, the CDR3 is TGTGCCAGCAGTCCGGGACTAGAGCCCTACGAGCAGTACTTC. Translated: CASSPGLEPYEQYF. Variable domain in full (rest from reference TRBV28 and TRBJ2-7): DVKVTQSSRYLVKRTGEKVFLECVQDMDHENMFWYRQDPGLGLRLIYFSYDVKMKEKGDIPEGYSVSREKKERFSLILESASTNQTSMYLCASSPGLEPYEQYFGPGTRLTVT.

This clonotype was seen more than once but under ten times. The chain employs TRBV5-6 and TRBJ1-5, with D possibly matching TRBD1 (6 bases). Germline lookup yields CDR1 SGHDT and CDR2 YYEEEE. Trimming pared 7 bases from V and 5 bases from J, leaving 16 bases between. The CDR3 is 14 residues long. DNA of the CDR3: TGTGCCAGCGGACTGCAGGACAGCTATCAGCCCCAGCATTTT. This translates into CASGLQDSYQPQHF.

V gene TRBV14 combines with J gene TRBJ2-1, with TRBD2 identical over 7 bases. Per the germline V gene, CDR1 is SGHDN and CDR2 is FVKESK. This CDR3 contains 14 residues. J lost 4 bases, V lost 3 bases, and 3 bases had no gene match. CDR3 residues: CASSHREEYNEQFF. Here the CDR3 DNA reads TGTGCCAGCAGCCACCGGGAGGAGTACAATGAGCAGTTCTTC.

The J gene is TRBJ2-1, the V gene TRBV6-4; TRBD2 matches at 8 bases. This CDR3 region has 15 residues. CDR1 is MRHNA, CDR2 SNTAGT, per germline. Losses at the gene ends were 5 bases for V and 7 bases for J; bases not matched to a gene: 10. CDR3 loop: CASSITSGAGNEQFF. In DNA form, the CDR3 reads TGTGCCAGCAGTATTACTAGCGGAGCTGGGAATGAGCAGTTCTTC.